This T cell receptor (beta chain) appears in the sequencing data of a study of blood T cell repertoires in COVID-19. Study overall: Donors in Cohort 3 who had recovered were those with two negative PCRs, healthcare professional clearance, or resolution of their symptoms. Material from acute and convalescent COVID-19 was sourced from the United States, Italy and Spain.

The germline V gene encodes CDR1 SGHRS and CDR2 YFSETQ. The junction had 15 bases not matched to a gene; V was cut back by 0 bases and J by 3 bases. The CDR3 runs to 19 residues. Assay: immunoSEQ multiplex PCR; the TCRdb copy retains only in-frame clones and omits some. The sample has hundreds of thousands of clones; approximately 87% are singletons. The chain uses TRBV5-1 and TRBJ2-5; TRBD2 matches 9 bases. Source material: PBMCs or T cells enriched from blood (not recorded which). This TCR came from a man aged 35 to 55 in a cohort exposed to, infected with or recovered from COVID-19 (not recorded which). CDR3 protein: CASSLGYLTSGPSKETQYF. The CDR3 nucleotides are TGCGCCAGCAGCTTGGGGTACCTGACTAGCGGACCATCGAAAGAGACCCAGTACTTC.